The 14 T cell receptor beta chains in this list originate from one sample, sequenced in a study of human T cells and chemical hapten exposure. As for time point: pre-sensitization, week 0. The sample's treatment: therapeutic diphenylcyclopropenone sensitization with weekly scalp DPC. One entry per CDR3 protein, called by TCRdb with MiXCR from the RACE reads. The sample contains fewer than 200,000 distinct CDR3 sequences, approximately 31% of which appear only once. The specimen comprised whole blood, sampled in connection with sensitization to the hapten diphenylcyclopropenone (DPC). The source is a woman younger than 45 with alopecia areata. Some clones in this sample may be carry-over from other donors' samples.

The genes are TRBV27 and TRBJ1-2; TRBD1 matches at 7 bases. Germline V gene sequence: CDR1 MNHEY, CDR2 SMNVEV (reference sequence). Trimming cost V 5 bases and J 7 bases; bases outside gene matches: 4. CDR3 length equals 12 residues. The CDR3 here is CASSPDRAGYTF. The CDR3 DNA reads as TGTGCCAGCAGTCCTGACAGGGCTGGCTACACCTTC.

As DNA, the CDR3 is TGTGCCAGCAGCCCCGTTGCGGGAGTCCCTTACGAGCAGTACTTC. It specifies CASSPVAGVPYEQYF. V usage is TRBV11-2 and J usage is TRBJ2-7; 7 bases agree with TRBD2. V dropped 5 bases and J dropped 4; count of bases not matched to a gene: 11. The CDR3 extends over 15 amino acids. Germline CDR1 is SGHAT and CDR2 is FQNNGV.

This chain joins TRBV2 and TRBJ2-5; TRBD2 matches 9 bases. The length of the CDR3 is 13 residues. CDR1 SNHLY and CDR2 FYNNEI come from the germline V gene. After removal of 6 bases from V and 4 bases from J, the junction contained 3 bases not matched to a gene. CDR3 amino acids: CASRFSGGETQYF. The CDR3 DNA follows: TGTGCCAGCAGATTTAGCGGGGGAGAGACCCAGTACTTC.

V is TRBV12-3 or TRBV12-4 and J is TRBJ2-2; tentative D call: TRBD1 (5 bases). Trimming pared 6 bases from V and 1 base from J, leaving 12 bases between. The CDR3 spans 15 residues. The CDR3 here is CASRGQIMNTGELFF. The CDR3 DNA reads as TGTGCCAGCAGAGGACAAATTATGAACACCGGGGAGCTGTTTTTT.

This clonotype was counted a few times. For the CDR3, the DNA is TGCAGCGTTGATAGCGGTCAGGCCTACAATGAGCAGTTCTTC. Its protein is CSVDSGQAYNEQFF. J is TRBJ2-1 and V is TRBV29-1, with D possibly matching TRBD2 (6 bases). CDR1 is SQVTM, CDR2 ANQGSEA, per germline. The CDR3 runs to 14 residues. Trimming took off 3 bases at V and 2 bases at J, with 11 bases between the two ends.

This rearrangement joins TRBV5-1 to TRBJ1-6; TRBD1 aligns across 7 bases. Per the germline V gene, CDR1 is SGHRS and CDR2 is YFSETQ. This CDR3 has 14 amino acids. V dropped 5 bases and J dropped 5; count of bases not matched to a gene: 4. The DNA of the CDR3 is TGCGCCAGCAGAAGGGACAGTAATAATTCACCCCTCCACTTT. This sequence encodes CASRRDSNNSPLHF.

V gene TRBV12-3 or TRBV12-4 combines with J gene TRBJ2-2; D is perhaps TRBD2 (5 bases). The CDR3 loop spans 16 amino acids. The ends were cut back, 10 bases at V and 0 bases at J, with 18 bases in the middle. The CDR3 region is CATMIGSGSNTGELFF. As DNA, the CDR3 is TGTGCCACCATGATCGGCAGCGGATCGAACACCGGGGAGCTGTTTTTT.

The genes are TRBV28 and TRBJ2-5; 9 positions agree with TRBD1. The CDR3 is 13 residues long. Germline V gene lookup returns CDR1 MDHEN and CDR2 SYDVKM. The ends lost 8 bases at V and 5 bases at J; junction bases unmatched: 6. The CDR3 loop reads CASATGGAETQYF. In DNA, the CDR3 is TGTGCCAGCGCCACAGGGGGCGCGGAGACCCAGTACTTC.

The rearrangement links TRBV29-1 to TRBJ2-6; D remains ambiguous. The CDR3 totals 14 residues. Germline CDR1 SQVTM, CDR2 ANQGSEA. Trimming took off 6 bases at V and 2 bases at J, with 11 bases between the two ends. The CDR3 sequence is CSVLDGTGANVLTF. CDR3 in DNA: TGCAGCGTCTTAGACGGTACTGGGGCCAACGTCCTGACTTTC.

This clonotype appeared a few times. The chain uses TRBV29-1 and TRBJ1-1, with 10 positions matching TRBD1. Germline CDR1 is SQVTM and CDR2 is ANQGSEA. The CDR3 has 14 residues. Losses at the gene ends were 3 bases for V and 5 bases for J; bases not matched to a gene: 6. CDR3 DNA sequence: TGCAGCGTTGAGGATGACAGGGGGCTTACTGAAGCTTTCTTT. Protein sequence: CSVEDDRGLTEAFF.

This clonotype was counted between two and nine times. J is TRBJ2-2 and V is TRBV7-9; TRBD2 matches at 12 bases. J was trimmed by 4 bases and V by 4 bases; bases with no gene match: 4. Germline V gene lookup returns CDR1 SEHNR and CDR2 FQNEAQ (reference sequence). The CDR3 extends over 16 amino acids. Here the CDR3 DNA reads TGTGCCAGCAGCTCAGGGACTAGCGGGCGCACCGGGGAGCTGTTTTTT. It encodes CASSSGTSGRTGELFF. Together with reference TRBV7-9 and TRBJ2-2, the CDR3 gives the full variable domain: DTGVSQNPRHKITKRGQNVTFRCDPISEHNRLYWYRQTLGQGPEFLTYFQNEAQLEKSRLLSDRFSAERPKGSFSTLEIQRTEQGDSAMYLCASSSGTSGRTGELFFGEGSRLTVL.

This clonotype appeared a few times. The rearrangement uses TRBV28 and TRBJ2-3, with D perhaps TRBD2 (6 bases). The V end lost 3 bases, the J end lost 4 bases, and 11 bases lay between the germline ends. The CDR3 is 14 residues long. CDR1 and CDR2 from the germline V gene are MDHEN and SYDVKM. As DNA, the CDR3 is TGTGCCAGCAGTTTTCACGGGAGAGCAGATACGCAGTATTTT. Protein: CASSFHGRADTQYF.

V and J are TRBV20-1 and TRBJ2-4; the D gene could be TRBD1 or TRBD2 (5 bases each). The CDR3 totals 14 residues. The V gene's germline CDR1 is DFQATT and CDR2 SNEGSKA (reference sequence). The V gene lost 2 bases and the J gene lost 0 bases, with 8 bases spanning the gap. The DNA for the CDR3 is TGCAGTGCTAGATGGGACCTAGCCAAAAACATTCAGTACTTC. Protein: CSARWDLAKNIQYF.

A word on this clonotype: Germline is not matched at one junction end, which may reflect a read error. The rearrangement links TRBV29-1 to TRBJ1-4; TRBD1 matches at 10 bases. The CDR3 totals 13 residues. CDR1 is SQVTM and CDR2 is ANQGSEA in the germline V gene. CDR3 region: CSVGGQGDEKLYF. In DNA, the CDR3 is TGCAGCGTTGGTGGACAGGGGGACGAAAAACTGTATTTT.